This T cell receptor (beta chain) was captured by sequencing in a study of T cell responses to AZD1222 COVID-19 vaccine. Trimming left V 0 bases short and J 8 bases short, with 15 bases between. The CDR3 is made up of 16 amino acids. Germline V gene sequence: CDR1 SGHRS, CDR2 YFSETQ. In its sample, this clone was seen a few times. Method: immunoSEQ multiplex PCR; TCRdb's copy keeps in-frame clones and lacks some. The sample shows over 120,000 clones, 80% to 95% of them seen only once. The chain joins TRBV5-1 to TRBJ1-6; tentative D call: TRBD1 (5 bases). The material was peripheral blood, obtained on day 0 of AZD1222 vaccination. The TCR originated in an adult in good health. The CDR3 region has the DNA TGCGCCAGCAGCTTGGAGGGACCCAGACGTTATTCACCCCTCCACTTT. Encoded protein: CASSLEGPRRYSPLHF.